These 13 T cell receptor beta chains share one sample of origin, sequenced in a study of cytomegalovirus exposure and HLA in healthy donors. Both 60 Vbeta primers and 13 Jbeta primers went into the PCR. TCRdb's table, derived via immunoSEQ multiplex PCR, lists solely in-frame clones and lacks some. The sample has some 140,000 clones; around 72% are singletons. Material: PBMCs. These receptors all stem from a man in his fifties in good health and CMV-seropositive.

There are a few counts of this clone. The chain combines TRBV19 with TRBJ1-1; TRBD1 agrees at 10 bases. The germline CDR1 and CDR2 sequences are LNHDA and SQIVND (reference sequence). The CDR3 totals 13 residues. V gave up 10 bases and J gave up 4 bases; unmatched junction bases: 6. CDR3 bases: TGTGCCATCTCCGGACAGGGGGGCACTGAAGCTTTCTTT. The encoded protein is CAISGQGGTEAFF.

The chain uses TRBV7-6 and TRBJ1-2, with 11 bases fitting TRBD1. Germline assignment: CDR1 SGHVS and CDR2 FNYEAQ. The CDR3 spans 13 residues. V lost 5 bases and J lost 12; bases outside the gene matches: 8. The DNA of the CDR3 is TGTGCCAGCAGCCAGGGACAGGGGGGGCCCGACACCTTC. Translated, it gives CASSQGQGGPDTF.

V is TRBV5-1 and J is TRBJ1-1; 9 nucleotides match TRBD1. Germline lookup yields CDR1 SGHRS and CDR2 YFSETQ. The CDR3 contains 16 residues. V trimming: 3 bases; J trimming: 0 bases; junction bases outside the gene matches: 6. The CDR3 region is CASSSGTGSMNTEAFF. CDR3 coding DNA: TGCGCCAGCAGCTCCGGGACAGGGTCAATGAACACTGAAGCTTTCTTT. The full variable domain, with the rest looked up from reference TRBV5-1 and TRBJ1-1, is KAGVTQTPRYLIKTRGQQVTLSCSPISGHRSVSWYQQTPGQGLQFLFEYFSETQRNKGNFPGRFSGRQFSNSRSEMNVSTLELGDSALYLCASSSGTGSMNTEAFFGQGTRLTVV.

This chain uses TRBV6-6 with TRBJ1-2; tentative D call: TRBD1 (5 bases). The V gene lost 6 bases and the J gene lost 6 bases, with 14 bases spanning the gap. The CDR3 spans 13 residues. Germline CDR1 MNHNY, CDR2 SVGAGI (reference sequence). Here the CDR3 reads CASRPQELHGYTF. Written as DNA, the CDR3 is TGTGCCAGCAGACCACAGGAGCTCCATGGCTACACCTTC.

This clone was seen more than once but under ten times. Other DNA sequences from this sample encode an identical CDR3 as well. The rearrangement uses TRBV18 and TRBJ1-1; tentative D call: TRBD1 (6 bases). Trimming took 4 bases from V and 6 from J, leaving 12 bases between them. The length of the CDR3 is 13 residues. Germline-derived CDR1 and CDR2 are KGHSH and LQKENI. This CDR3 is CASSLNRDAEAFF. As DNA, the CDR3 is TGTGCCAGCTCACTAAACAGGGACGCTGAAGCTTTCTTT.

This rearrangement joins TRBV2 to TRBJ1-5; TRBD1 might be the D (6 bases). Trimming left V 4 bases short and J 3 bases short, with 10 bases between. The CDR3 has 14 amino acids. CDR1 is SNHLY and CDR2 is FYNNEI in the germline V gene. The CDR3 DNA is TGTGCCAGCAGTGCCCAGGGGATCAATCAGCCCCAGCATTTT. Translation gives CASSAQGINQPQHF.

The V call is TRBV6-1, the J call TRBJ2-2, with 10 bases that match TRBD2. Germline loops: CDR1 MNHNS, CDR2 SASEGT. J lost 2 bases, V lost 1 base, and 10 bases had no gene match. The CDR3 has 19 amino acids. The CDR3 protein is CASSEGPSGRGGNTGELFF. In DNA form, the CDR3 reads TGTGCCAGCAGTGAAGGTCCTAGCGGGAGAGGTGGTAACACCGGGGAGCTGTTTTTT.

V and J are TRBV5-1 and TRBJ2-7; unclear D gene. Trimming removed 8 bases at V and 4 bases at J, with 22 bases between. CDR3 size: 15 residues. CDR1 and CDR2 (germline): SGHRS, YFSETQ. As DNA, the CDR3 is TGCGCCAGTTTTTTCAAGCAGAAGGCGGCATACGAGCAGTACTTC. It is translated as CASFFKQKAAYEQYF.

The chain joins TRBV7-9 to TRBJ2-6; 10 positions agree with TRBD1. The CDR3 sequence is 18 residues long. V was clipped by 5 bases and J by 0 bases; unmatched bases: 7. Germline CDR1 SEHNR, CDR2 FQNEAQ (reference sequence). CDR3 bases: TGTGCCAGCAGCGCCCTGGGACAGGGGAACTCTGGGGCCAACGTCCTGACTTTC. It translates to CASSALGQGNSGANVLTF.

The chain combines TRBV6-5 with TRBJ2-7, with 11 bases that match TRBD1. This CDR3 has 14 residues. Trimming cost V 5 bases and J 3 bases; bases outside gene matches: 3. The V gene's germline CDR1 is MNHEY and CDR2 SVGAGI. The CDR3 DNA is TGTGCCAGCAGTGGACAGGGGGCTTACTACGAGCAGTACTTC. This translates into CASSGQGAYYEQYF.

This clone was seen more than once but under ten times. The CDR3 bases are TGTGCCAGCAGCCCCGGACAGGGCCTATATGGCTACACCTTC. As protein: CASSPGQGLYGYTF. The rearrangement links TRBV7-2 to TRBJ1-2, with TRBD1 matching 8 bases. Germline values: CDR1 SGHTA, CDR2 FQGNSA. There are 14 residues in the CDR3. The V gene end was trimmed by 5 bases and the J gene end by 5 bases; junction bases not matched to a gene: 7.

This chain connects TRBV7-8 to TRBJ1-1; tentatively, D is TRBD1 (6 bases). Germline lookup yields CDR1 SGHVS and CDR2 FQNEAQ. V lost 1 base to trimming and J lost 10 bases, with 7 bases between them. The CDR3 sequence is 11 residues long. The CDR3 is CASSLEGVAFF. DNA for the CDR3: TGTGCCAGCAGCTTAGAGGGGGTAGCTTTCTTT.

This chain connects TRBV7-9 to TRBJ1-4; 7 nucleotides agree with TRBD1. V was clipped by 6 bases and J by 4 bases; unmatched bases: 8. CDR3 length equals 15 residues. The germline V gene encodes CDR1 SEHNR and CDR2 FQNEAQ (reference sequence). The CDR3 DNA reads TGTGCCAGCAGTCTTCAGGGACAGAATAATGAAAAACTGTTTTTT. Translation gives CASSLQGQNNEKLFF.